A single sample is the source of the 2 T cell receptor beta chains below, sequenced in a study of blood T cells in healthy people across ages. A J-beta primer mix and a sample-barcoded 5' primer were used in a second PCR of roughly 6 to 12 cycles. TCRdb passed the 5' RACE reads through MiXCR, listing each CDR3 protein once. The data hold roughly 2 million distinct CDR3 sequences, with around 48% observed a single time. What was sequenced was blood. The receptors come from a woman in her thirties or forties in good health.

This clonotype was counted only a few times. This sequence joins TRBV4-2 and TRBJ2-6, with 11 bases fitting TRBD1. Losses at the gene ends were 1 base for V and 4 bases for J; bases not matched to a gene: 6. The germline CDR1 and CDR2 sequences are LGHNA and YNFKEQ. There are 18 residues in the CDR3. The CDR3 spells CASSQVPGQGDGANVLTF. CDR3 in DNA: TGTGCCAGCAGCCAAGTCCCGGGACAGGGGGACGGGGCCAACGTCCTGACTTTC.

The CDR3 reads CASSGDRDSPLHF. For the CDR3, the DNA is TGTGCCAGCAGCGGGGACAGGGACTCACCCCTCCACTTT. V usage is TRBV5-6 and J usage is TRBJ1-6, with 9 bases identical to TRBD1. Germline assignment: CDR1 SGHDT and CDR2 YYEEEE. Trimming at V came to 4 bases and at J to 10 bases, leaving 3 bases not matched to a gene. The CDR3 is 13 amino acids.